These 18 T cell receptor beta chains were all obtained from the same sample, sequenced in a study of cytomegalovirus exposure and HLA in healthy donors. The primer mix had 60 Vbeta and 13 Jbeta primers. Profiling relied on immunoSEQ multiplex PCR, and the TCRdb table lists in-frame clones only, not all of them. The repertoire holds roughly 110,000 clones, with around 77% as singletons. Sequenced material: PBMCs. These receptors were obtained from a woman younger than 45 in good health and CMV-seropositive.

The chain joins TRBV5-1 to TRBJ2-1; D is perhaps TRBD1 (5 bases). Germline V gene data show CDR1 as SGHRS and CDR2 as YFSETQ. V was shortened by 2 bases and J by 8 bases, with 14 bases between the two germline ends. CDR3 length equals 14 residues. The CDR3 region is CASSFAGYPDEQFF. The CDR3, as DNA: TGCGCCAGCAGCTTTGCAGGGTACCCGGATGAGCAGTTCTTC. Filled out from reference TRBV5-1 and TRBJ2-1, the complete variable domain reads KAGVTQTPRYLIKTRGQQVTLSCSPISGHRSVSWYQQTPGQGLQFLFEYFSETQRNKGNFPGRFSGRQFSNSRSEMNVSTLELGDSALYLCASSFAGYPDEQFFGPGTRLTVL.

This clone was recorded only once. The V call is TRBV29-1, the J call TRBJ2-5; 7 bases map to TRBD1. Germline assignment: CDR1 SQVTM and CDR2 ANQGSEA. The CDR3 contains 12 residues. J gave up 4 bases and V 4 bases, and 3 bases lay outside the gene matches. The CDR3 protein is CSVGRGIETQYF. CDR3 sequence (DNA): TGCAGCGTTGGCAGGGGGATAGAGACCCAGTACTTC. The full variable domain, completed using reference TRBV29-1 and TRBJ2-5, is SAVISQKPSRDICQRGTSLTIQCQVDSQVTMMFWYRQQPGQSLTLIATANQGSEATYESGFVIDKFPISRPNLTFSTLTVSNMSPEDSSIYLCSVGRGIETQYFGPGTRLLVL.

The genes are TRBV5-1 and TRBJ1-2; 9 bases are shared with TRBD1. V lost 4 bases and J lost 8; bases outside the gene matches: 12. The CDR3 loop spans 15 amino acids. CDR1 is SGHRS and CDR2 is YFSETQ in the germline V gene. The CDR3 coding sequence is TGCGCCAGCAGCAACGGACAGGGGTCGCTTGAAGGCTACACCTTC. Translated, it gives CASSNGQGSLEGYTF.

The chain employs TRBV4-1 and TRBJ2-1; D perhaps matches TRBD2 (6 bases). Trimming left V 5 bases short and J 2 bases short, with 13 bases between. There are 15 residues in the CDR3. Germline assignment: CDR1 MGHRA and CDR2 YSYEKL. CDR3 DNA: TGCGCCAGCAGCACTAGGACTATGGCCTACAATGAGCAGTTCTTC. Translating it yields CASSTRTMAYNEQFF.

The V gene is TRBV6-6, the J gene TRBJ1-5; D ambiguous. Trimming shortened V by 6 bases and J by 6 bases, and 12 bases separated the two germline ends. From germline, CDR1 is MNHNY and CDR2 SVGAGI (reference sequence). The CDR3 extends over 13 amino acids. CDR3 nucleotide sequence: TGTGCCAGCAGAGAAAGGGAGAGTCAGCCCCAGCATTTT. Amino acids: CASRERESQPQHF.

This chain uses TRBV6-5 with TRBJ2-1; 8 nucleotides align to TRBD1. After removal of 2 bases from V and 3 bases from J, the junction contained 3 bases not matched to a gene. Germline CDR1 is MNHEY and CDR2 is SVGAGI. This CDR3 has 15 residues. In nucleotides, the CDR3 is TGTGCCAGCAGTTACGACAGGGGAGGCTACAATGAGCAGTTCTTC. Its translation is CASSYDRGGYNEQFF.

The chain uses TRBV2 and TRBJ2-2, with no clear D. The CDR3 length is 15 residues. Germline V gene sequence: CDR1 SNHLY, CDR2 FYNNEI. The V gene lost 7 bases and the J gene lost 0 bases, with 12 bases spanning the gap. CDR3 DNA sequence: TGTGCCAGCATCCCTCTCGGGTCGAACACCGGGGAGCTGTTTTTT. Translated: CASIPLGSNTGELFF.

The gene calls are TRBV28 and TRBJ2-5, with D perhaps matching TRBD2 (7 bases). Germline assignment: CDR1 MDHEN and CDR2 SYDVKM. The germline V and J ends were trimmed by 4 bases and 5 bases, with 20 bases remaining between them. The CDR3 sequence is 16 residues long. CDR3 nucleotide sequence: TGTGCCAGCAGTTACCCTTCAGGGGAGGGGCGGGAGACCCAGTACTTC. This sequence encodes CASSYPSGEGRETQYF.

The chain couples TRBV27 to TRBJ2-5; 12 bases agree with TRBD2. This CDR3 spans 16 amino acids. Trimming cost V 5 bases and J 5 bases; bases outside gene matches: 9. Germline lookup yields CDR1 MNHEY and CDR2 SMNVEV (reference sequence). The CDR3 sequence: CASSPRTSGMTETQYF. DNA for the CDR3: TGTGCCAGCAGTCCCCGGACTAGCGGGATGACGGAGACCCAGTACTTC.

This rearrangement joins TRBV13 to TRBJ2-5, with 7 positions matching TRBD1. The CDR3 has 14 residues. In germline, CDR1 is PRHDT, CDR2 FYEKMQ (reference sequence). The ends lost 6 bases at V and 3 bases at J; junction bases unmatched: 7. CDR3 DNA: TGTGCCAGCAGTTCGGGACAGCGAGAAGAGACCCAGTACTTC. It translates to CASSSGQREETQYF.

The V gene is TRBV4-1, the J gene TRBJ1-4; the match to TRBD1 covers 8 bases. The CDR3 consists of 16 residues. The J segment lost 4 bases and the V segment lost 3 bases, leaving 7 bases of the junction unmatched. The germline V gene has CDR1 MGHRA and CDR2 YSYEKL. The CDR3 region has the DNA TGCGCCAGCAGCCATTCAACAGGGGGAAATAATGAAAAACTGTTTTTT. This gives the protein CASSHSTGGNNEKLFF.

This chain joins TRBV5-4 and TRBJ2-7; 7 positions match TRBD2. Trimming cost V 1 base and J 3 bases; bases outside gene matches: 4. Per germline, CDR1 SGHNT and CDR2 YYREEE (reference sequence). The CDR3 contains 14 residues. CDR3 sequence reads: CASSLTRGSYEQYF. CDR3 coding DNA: TGTGCCAGCAGCTTGACTCGCGGGAGCTACGAGCAGTACTTC.

The chain links TRBV7-2 to TRBJ1-4, with TRBD1 as a possible D gene (6 bases). The CDR3 runs 14 residues. Trimming stripped 2 bases from V and 8 bases from J, with 12 bases between. CDR1 SGHTA and CDR2 FQGNSA come from the germline V gene. DNA for the CDR3: TGTGCCAGCAGCTTAACGGTCCAGGGGGAAAAACTGTTTTTT. Translated, it gives CASSLTVQGEKLFF.

This clone was seen a handful of times. The chain couples TRBV25-1 to TRBJ1-5; TRBD1 agrees at 7 bases. CDR1 and CDR2 (germline): MGHDK, SYGVNS. The junction had 5 bases not matched to a gene; V was cut back by 2 bases and J by 7 bases. The CDR3 is 14 residues long. The CDR3 sequence is CASSEEGAGQPQHF. The DNA for the CDR3 is TGTGCCAGCAGTGAAGAGGGGGCAGGACAGCCCCAGCATTTT.

The chain couples TRBV6-5 to TRBJ2-1, with 9 bases aligning to TRBD2. Germline V gene data show CDR1 as MNHEY and CDR2 as SVGAGI. The CDR3 has 13 amino acids. Trimming cost V 6 bases and J 9 bases; bases outside gene matches: 6. The CDR3 loop is CASSLGLAFEQFF. The CDR3 DNA sequence: TGTGCCAGCAGCTTAGGACTAGCGTTTGAGCAGTTCTTC.

The chain carries TRBV19 and TRBJ1-1; 10 positions match TRBD1. The length of the CDR3 is 13 residues. After removal of 9 bases from V and 4 bases from J, the junction contained 5 bases not matched to a gene. From germline, CDR1 is LNHDA and CDR2 SQIVND (reference sequence). The chain's CDR3 is CASKDRGGTEAFF. The CDR3 DNA reads TGTGCCAGCAAGGACAGGGGGGGCACTGAAGCTTTCTTT.

The chain has TRBV7-9 and TRBJ2-3; 9 nucleotides line up with TRBD2. Unmatched junction bases numbered 6, after V lost 5 bases and J lost 0 bases. CDR3 length equals 16 residues. Per germline, CDR1 SEHNR and CDR2 FQNEAQ (reference sequence). In DNA form, the CDR3 reads TGTGCCAGCAGCCGGGACGCGGGAGGGAGCACAGATACGCAGTATTTT. Its translation is CASSRDAGGSTDTQYF.

The rearrangement links TRBV27 to TRBJ1-5; D ambiguous. Trimming pared 5 bases from V and 2 bases from J, leaving 10 bases between. From germline, CDR1 is MNHEY and CDR2 SMNVEV (reference sequence). The CDR3 covers 14 residues. CDR3 sequence reads: CASSQGGRNQPQHF. The CDR3 nucleotides read TGTGCCAGCAGTCAAGGTGGGCGCAATCAGCCCCAGCATTTT.